This TCR beta chain derives from a study of blood T cell repertoires in COVID-19. Per the germline V gene, CDR1 is SGHTA and CDR2 is FQGNSA. The CDR3 is 15 amino acids. The J segment lost 2 bases and the V segment lost 8 bases, leaving 11 bases of the junction unmatched. Those enrolled in Seattle joined during active infection and were followed longitudinally afterward. Sequencing was performed with immunoSEQ multiplex PCR; in TCRdb, only in-frame clones are kept and a portion is missing. The table records around 400,000 clones, about 89% of them present only once. This sequence was found in a woman aged 25 to 39 with COVID-19, enrolled during active disease. The rearrangement links TRBV7-2 to TRBJ2-7, with TRBD2 identical over 8 bases. The sample taken for sequencing was peripheral blood. CDR3 nucleotide sequence: TGTGCCAGCGGGGTGGGCTTAGCGGGACCCTACGAGCAGTACTTC. It yields the protein CASGVGLAGPYEQYF.